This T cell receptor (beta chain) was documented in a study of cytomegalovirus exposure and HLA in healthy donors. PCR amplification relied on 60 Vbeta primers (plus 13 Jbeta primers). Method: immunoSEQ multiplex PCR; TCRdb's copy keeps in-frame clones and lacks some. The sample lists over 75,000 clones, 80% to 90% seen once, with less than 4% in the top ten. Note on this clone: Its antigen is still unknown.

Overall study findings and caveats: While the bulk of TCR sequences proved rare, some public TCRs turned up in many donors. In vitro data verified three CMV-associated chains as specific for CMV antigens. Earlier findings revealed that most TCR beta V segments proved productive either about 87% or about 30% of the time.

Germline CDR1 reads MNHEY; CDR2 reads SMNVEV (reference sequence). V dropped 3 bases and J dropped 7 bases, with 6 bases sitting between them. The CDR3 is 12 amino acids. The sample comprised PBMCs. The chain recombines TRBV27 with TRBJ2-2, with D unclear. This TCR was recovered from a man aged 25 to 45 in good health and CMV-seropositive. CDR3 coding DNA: TGTGCCAGCAGTTTCCTCGTCGGGGAGCTGTTTTTT. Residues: CASSFLVGELFF.